In its sample, the clone carrying this T cell receptor (beta chain) was seen many times. Its specificity is not known. The data derive from a study of CD8 T cells in ankylosing spondylitis. General study findings and limits: Reportedly, matched ankylosing spondylitis synovial fluid was significantly enriched for disease-linked clones. Typical of ankylosing spondylitis blood, it appeared, was a TCR beta motif of roughly eight highly homologous variants. Clones linked to the disease showed a CD8+ phenotype. They occurred at relatively low frequencies in peripheral blood.

In germline, CDR1 is SGDLS, CDR2 YYNGEE. The CDR3 loop spans 14 amino acids. The V gene end was trimmed by 5 bases and the J gene end by 4 bases; junction bases not matched to a gene: 6. Quantitative molecular-barcoded 5'-RACE generated the TCR beta libraries. MiXCR, applied by TCRdb to the 5' RACE reads, yields one record per CDR3 protein. The table records about 10,000 distinct CDR3 sequences, around 5.5% of them present only once. The chain combines TRBV9 with TRBJ2-3; 8 bases line up with TRBD1. The sequence derives from a female donor with ankylosing spondylitis or in good health (not recorded which). Sequencing input: blood, either unsorted or a sorted T cell fraction (not recorded which). The CDR3 DNA follows: TGTGCCAGCAGTGACAGGGGCGGTCCAGATACGCAGTATTTT. Amino acid sequence: CASSDRGGPDTQYF.